The rows below give T cell receptor beta chains drawn from one sample of a study of molecular identifiers for immune sequencing clone quantification. MiXCR, run by TCRdb on the PCR reads, gives a single entry per CDR3 protein. Of tens of thousands of distinct CDR3 sequences in the sample, approximately 25% were seen once. Sequences were obtained from naive CD8+ T cells from blood, with Jurkat cell RNA spiked in. Receptors originate from a human donor in good health. Some libraries in this study had Jurkat cell RNA spiked in. CDR3s include the opening cysteine and the closing phenylalanine or tryptophan. The D gene is left open where the match is weak. Clone size is given for some rows only: seen once, a few or many times, or a class if the clone is expanded.

j_call: TRBJ2-1; d_call: .; clone_size: .; v_call: TRBV7-8; cdr3_aa: CASSSAMGPRRDNAQFF; cdr3_nt: TGTGCCAGCAGCTCGGCCATGGGGCCCAGGCGGGACAATGCGCAGTTCTTC
j_call: TRBJ2-2; d_call: .; clone_size: few; v_call: TRBV15; cdr3_aa: CATSREGNTGELFF; cdr3_nt: TGTGCCACCAGCCGAGAGGGGAACACCGGGGAGCTGTTTTTT
j_call: TRBJ1-1; d_call: .; clone_size: few; v_call: TRBV7-6; cdr3_aa: CASSLGGAFEAFF; cdr3_nt: TGTGCCAGCAGCTTAGGTGGGGCATTTGAAGCTTTCTTT
j_call: TRBJ1-1; d_call: TRBD1; clone_size: many; v_call: TRBV4-3; cdr3_aa: CASSQEGQGAWHTEAFF; cdr3_nt: TGCGCCAGCAGCCAAGAGGGGCAGGGGGCTTGGCACACTGAAGCTTTCTTT
j_call: TRBJ2-7; d_call: .; clone_size: many; v_call: TRBV5-1; cdr3_aa: CASSFPTAASYEQYF; cdr3_nt: TGCGCCAGCAGCTTCCCCACAGCTGCTAGCTACGAGCAGTACTTC
j_call: TRBJ2-7; d_call: .; clone_size: many; v_call: TRBV6-5; cdr3_aa: CASSYWQGAEQYF; cdr3_nt: TGTGCCAGCAGTTACTGGCAGGGCGCCGAGCAGTACTTC
j_call: TRBJ2-5; d_call: .; clone_size: .; v_call: TRBV24-1; cdr3_aa: CATSAGQGGETRYF; cdr3_nt: TGTGCCACCAGTGCCGGGCAGGGGGGAGAGACCCGGTACTTC
j_call: TRBJ2-1; d_call: .; clone_size: many; v_call: TRBV28; cdr3_aa: CASRKGAENNEQFF; cdr3_nt: TGTGCCAGCAGGAAGGGCGCGGAGAACAATGAGCAGTTCTTC
j_call: TRBJ1-2; d_call: TRBD1; clone_size: .; v_call: TRBV20-1; cdr3_aa: CSAKYPWTGEDNYGYAF; cdr3_nt: TGCAGTGCTAAATACCCTTGGACAGGGGAGGATAACTATGGCTACGCCTTC
j_call: TRBJ1-3; d_call: TRBD1; clone_size: many; v_call: TRBV7-2; cdr3_aa: CASSLGDRVLDTIYF; cdr3_nt: TGTGCCAGCAGCTTGGGCGACAGGGTCTTGGACACCATATATTTT
j_call: TRBJ2-5; d_call: TRBD2; clone_size: many; v_call: TRBV9; cdr3_aa: CASSGSGRVETQYF; cdr3_nt: TGTGCCAGCAGCGGAAGCGGGAGGGTAGAGACCCAGTACTTC
j_call: TRBJ2-3; d_call: TRBD2; clone_size: many; v_call: TRBV7-9; cdr3_aa: CASSFPSSGGMSTDTQYF; cdr3_nt: TGTGCCAGCAGCTTTCCGTCTAGCGGAGGAATGAGCACAGATACGCAGTATTTT
j_call: TRBJ2-3; d_call: TRBD2; clone_size: many; v_call: TRBV3-1; cdr3_aa: CASSPWTSGGAADTQYF; cdr3_nt: TGTGCCAGCAGCCCGTGGACTAGCGGGGGGGCCGCAGATACGCAGTATTTT
j_call: TRBJ1-2; d_call: .; clone_size: many; v_call: TRBV20-1; cdr3_aa: CSARSPGDVYGYTF; cdr3_nt: TGCAGTGCCCGAAGCCCAGGGGACGTCTATGGCTACACCTTC
j_call: TRBJ1-1; d_call: .; clone_size: many; v_call: TRBV5-1; cdr3_aa: CASSFTPNTEAFF; cdr3_nt: TGCGCCAGCAGCTTCACCCCGAACACTGAAGCTTTCTTT
j_call: TRBJ1-5; d_call: .; clone_size: many; v_call: TRBV7-2; cdr3_aa: CASSLEGASNQPQHF; cdr3_nt: TGTGCCAGCAGCTTAGAAGGGGCTAGCAATCAGCCCCAGCATTTT
j_call: TRBJ2-3; d_call: TRBD2; clone_size: many; v_call: TRBV7-9; cdr3_aa: CASSPFASGAYRSTDTQYF; cdr3_nt: TGTGCCAGCAGCCCGTTCGCTAGCGGGGCCTACCGTAGCACAGATACGCAGTATTTT
j_call: TRBJ2-1; d_call: .; clone_size: many; v_call: TRBV5-6; cdr3_aa: CASSLTSNLYNEQFF; cdr3_nt: TGTGCCAGCAGCCTAACTAGCAATCTATACAATGAGCAGTTCTTC
j_call: TRBJ2-2; d_call: TRBD2; clone_size: many; v_call: TRBV5-5; cdr3_aa: CASSPGLAGLTGELFF; cdr3_nt: TGTGCCAGCAGCCCTGGACTAGCGGGTCTCACCGGGGAGCTGTTTTTT
j_call: TRBJ2-3; d_call: TRBD2; clone_size: few; v_call: TRBV6-2/TRBV6-3; cdr3_aa: CASSLGLAGFTDTQYF; cdr3_nt: TGTGCCAGCAGTCTTGGACTAGCGGGGTTCACAGATACGCAGTATTTT
j_call: TRBJ2-3; d_call: TRBD2; clone_size: many; v_call: TRBV19; cdr3_aa: CASSIRTSGYTDTQYF; cdr3_nt: TGTGCCAGTAGTATCCGGACTAGCGGGTACACAGATACGCAGTATTTT
j_call: TRBJ1-1; d_call: TRBD1; clone_size: many; v_call: TRBV29-1; cdr3_aa: CSVDMRAGGTEAFF; cdr3_nt: TGCAGCGTTGACATGCGCGCAGGGGGCACTGAAGCTTTCTTT
j_call: TRBJ1-1; d_call: .; clone_size: .; v_call: TRBV27; cdr3_aa: CASRQQNTDAFF; cdr3_nt: TGTGCCAGCAGACAGCAGAACACAGACGCTTTCTTT
j_call: TRBJ1-4; d_call: .; clone_size: few; v_call: TRBV2; cdr3_aa: CASMDEKLFF; cdr3_nt: TGTGCCAGCATGGATGAAAAACTGTTTTTT